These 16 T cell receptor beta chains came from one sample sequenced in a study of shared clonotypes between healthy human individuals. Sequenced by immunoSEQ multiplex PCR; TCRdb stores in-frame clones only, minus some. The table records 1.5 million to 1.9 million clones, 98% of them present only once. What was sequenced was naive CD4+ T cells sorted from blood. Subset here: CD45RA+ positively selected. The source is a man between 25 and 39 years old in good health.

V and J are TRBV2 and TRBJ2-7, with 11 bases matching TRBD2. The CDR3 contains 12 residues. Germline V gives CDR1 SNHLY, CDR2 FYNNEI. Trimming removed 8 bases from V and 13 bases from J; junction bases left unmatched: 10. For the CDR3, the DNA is TGTGCCAGCGGTCTAGCGGGAGGTCTCCGTTACTTC. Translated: CASGLAGGLRYF. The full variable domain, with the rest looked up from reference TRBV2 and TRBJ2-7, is EPEVTQTPSHQVTQMGQEVILRCVPISNHLYFYWYRQILGQKVEFLVSFYNNEISEKSEIFDDQFSVERPDGSNFTLKIRSTKLEDSAMYFCASGLAGGLRYFGPGTRLTVT.

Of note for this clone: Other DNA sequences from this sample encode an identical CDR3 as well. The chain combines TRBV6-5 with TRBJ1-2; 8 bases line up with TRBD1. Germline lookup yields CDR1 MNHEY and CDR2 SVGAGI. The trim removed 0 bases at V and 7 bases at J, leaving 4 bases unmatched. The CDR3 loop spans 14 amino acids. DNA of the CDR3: TGTGCCAGCAGTTACTCGCAGGGGGCTGGTGGCTACACCTTC. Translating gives CASSYSQGAGGYTF.

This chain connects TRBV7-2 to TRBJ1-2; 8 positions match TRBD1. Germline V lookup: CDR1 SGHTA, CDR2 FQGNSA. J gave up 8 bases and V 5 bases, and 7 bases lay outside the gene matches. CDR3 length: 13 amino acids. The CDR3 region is CASSPDRVRGYTF. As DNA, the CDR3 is TGTGCCAGCAGCCCGGACAGGGTACGGGGCTACACCTTC.

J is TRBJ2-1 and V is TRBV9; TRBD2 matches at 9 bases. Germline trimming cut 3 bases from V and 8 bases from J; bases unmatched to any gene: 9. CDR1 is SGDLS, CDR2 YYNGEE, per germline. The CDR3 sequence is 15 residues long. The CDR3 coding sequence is TGTGCCAGCAGCGCCACGGGACTAGCCCTCGATGAGCAGTTCTTC. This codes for CASSATGLALDEQFF.

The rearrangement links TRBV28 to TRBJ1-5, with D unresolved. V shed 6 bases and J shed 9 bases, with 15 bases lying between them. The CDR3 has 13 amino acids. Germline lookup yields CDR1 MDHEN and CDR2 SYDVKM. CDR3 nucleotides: TGTGCCAGCAGAGACTGGGAACGTGGGCCCCAGCATTTT. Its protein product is CASRDWERGPQHF.

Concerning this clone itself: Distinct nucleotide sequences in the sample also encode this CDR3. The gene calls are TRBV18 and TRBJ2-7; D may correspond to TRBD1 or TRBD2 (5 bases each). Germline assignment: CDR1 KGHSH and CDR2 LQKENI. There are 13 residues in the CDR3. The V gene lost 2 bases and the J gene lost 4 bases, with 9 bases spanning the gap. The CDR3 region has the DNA TGTGCCAGCTCACCAGGGACCGGTTACGAGCAGTACTTC. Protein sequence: CASSPGTGYEQYF.

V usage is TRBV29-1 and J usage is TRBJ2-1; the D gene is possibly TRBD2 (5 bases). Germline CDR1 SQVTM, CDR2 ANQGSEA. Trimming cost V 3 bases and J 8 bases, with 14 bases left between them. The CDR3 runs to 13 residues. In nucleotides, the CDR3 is TGCAGCGTTGAGCGTAGAACGGGATATGAGCAGTTCTTC. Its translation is CSVERRTGYEQFF.

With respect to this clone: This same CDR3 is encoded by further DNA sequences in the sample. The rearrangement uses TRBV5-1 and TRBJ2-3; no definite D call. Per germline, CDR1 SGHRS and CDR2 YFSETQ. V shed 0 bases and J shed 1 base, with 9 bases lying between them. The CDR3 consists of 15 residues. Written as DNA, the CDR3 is TGCGCCAGCAGCTTGGCCACGACTCGCACAGATACGCAGTATTTT. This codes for CASSLATTRTDTQYF.

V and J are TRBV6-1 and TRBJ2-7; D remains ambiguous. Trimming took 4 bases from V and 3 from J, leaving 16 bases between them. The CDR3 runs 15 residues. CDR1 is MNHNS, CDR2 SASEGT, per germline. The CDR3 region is CASSVRTDQYYEQYF. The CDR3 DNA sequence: TGTGCCAGCAGTGTTAGGACGGATCAATACTACGAGCAGTACTTC.

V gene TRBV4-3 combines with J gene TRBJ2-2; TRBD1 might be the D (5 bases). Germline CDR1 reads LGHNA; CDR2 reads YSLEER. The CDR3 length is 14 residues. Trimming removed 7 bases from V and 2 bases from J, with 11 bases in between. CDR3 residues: CASNYDSNTGELFF. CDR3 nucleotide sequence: TGCGCCAGCAATTATGACAGCAACACCGGGGAGCTGTTTTTT.

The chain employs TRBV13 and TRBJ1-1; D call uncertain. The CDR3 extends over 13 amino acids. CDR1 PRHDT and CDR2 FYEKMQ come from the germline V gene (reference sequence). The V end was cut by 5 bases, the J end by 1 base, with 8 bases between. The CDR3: CASSPRGNTEAFF. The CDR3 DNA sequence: TGTGCCAGCAGCCCCCGGGGGAACACTGAAGCTTTCTTT.

The CDR3 region has the DNA TGTGCCAGCAAACTACAATCGGGACTCCTTAACAATGAGCAGTTCTTC. Residues: CASKLQSGLLNNEQFF. V usage is TRBV27 and J usage is TRBJ2-1; a possible D gene is TRBD2 (6 bases). Germline V gene lookup returns CDR1 MNHEY and CDR2 SMNVEV (reference sequence). CDR3 length: 16 amino acids. V shed 7 bases and J shed 5 bases, with 21 bases lying between them.

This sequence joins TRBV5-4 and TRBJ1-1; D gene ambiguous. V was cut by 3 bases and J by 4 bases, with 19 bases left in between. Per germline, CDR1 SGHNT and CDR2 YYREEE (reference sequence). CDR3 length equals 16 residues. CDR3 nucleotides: TGTGCCAGCAGCTCAAGGGAGGTCCCCCGAGGCACTGAAGCTTTCTTT. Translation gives CASSSREVPRGTEAFF.

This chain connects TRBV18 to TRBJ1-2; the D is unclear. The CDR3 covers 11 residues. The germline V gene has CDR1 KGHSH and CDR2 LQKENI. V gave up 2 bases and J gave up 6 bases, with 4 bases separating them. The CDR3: CASSPMDGYTF. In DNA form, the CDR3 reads TGTGCCAGCTCACCAATGGATGGCTACACCTTC.

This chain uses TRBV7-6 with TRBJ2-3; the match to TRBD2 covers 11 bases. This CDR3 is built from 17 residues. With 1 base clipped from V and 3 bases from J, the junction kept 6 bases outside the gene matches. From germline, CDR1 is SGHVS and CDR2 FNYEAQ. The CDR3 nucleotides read TGTGCCAGCAGCTTAGAAAGTAGCGGGAGGGGTACAGATACGCAGTATTTT. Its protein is CASSLESSGRGTDTQYF. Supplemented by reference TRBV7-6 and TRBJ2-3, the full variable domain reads GAGVSQSPRYKVTKRGQDVALRCDPISGHVSLYWYRQALGQGPEFLTYFNYEAQQDKSGLPNDRFSAERPEGSISTLTIQRTEQRDSAMYRCASSLESSGRGTDTQYFGPGTRLTVL.

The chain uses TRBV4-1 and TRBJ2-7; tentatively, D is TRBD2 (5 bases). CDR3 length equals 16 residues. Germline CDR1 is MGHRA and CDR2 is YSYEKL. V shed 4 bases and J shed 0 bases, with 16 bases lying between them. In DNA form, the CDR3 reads TGCGCCAGCAGCCCAGCTTCAGCGGCGAGCTCCTACGAGCAGTACTTC. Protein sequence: CASSPASAASSYEQYF.